Listed below are T cell receptor beta chains from one sample, sequenced in a study of T cell responses to AZD1222 COVID-19 vaccine. This table comes from immunoSEQ multiplex PCR, and its TCRdb copy is limited to in-frame clones, with some not included. The sample contains over 130,000 clones, roughly nine tenths of which appear only once. Sample: peripheral blood, taken 28 days after the second AZD1222 dose. These receptors came from an adult who received the AZD1222 COVID-19 vaccine. The CDR3 runs from the conserved cysteine through the conserved F or W. Each record gives: D gene, clone size, CDR3 length, V gene, J gene, CDR3 DNA, CDR3 protein. The D gene is left open where the match is weak. The listing skips clone size in some rows; elsewhere it reads once, few, many or a size class.

d_gene: -
abundance: -
len: 16
v_gene: TRBV6-1
j_gene: TRBJ1-2
CDR3nt: TGTGCCAGCAGTGAAGGCCAGGTATGGGTGTTCTATGGCTACACCTTC
CDR3aa: CASSEGQVWVFYGYTF

d_gene: TRBD1
abundance: -
len: 15
v_gene: TRBV7-3
j_gene: TRBJ2-1
CDR3nt: TGTGCCAGCAGCCGTACAGGGGGTCTTTTTATCGAGCAGTTCTTC
CDR3aa: CASSRTGGLFIEQFF

d_gene: TRBD1
abundance: -
len: 16
v_gene: TRBV14
j_gene: TRBJ2-7
CDR3nt: TGTGCCAGCAGCCGAAGGCCGGGACAGGGGACCTACGAGCAGTACTTC
CDR3aa: CASSRRPGQGTYEQYF

d_gene: -
abundance: -
len: 12
v_gene: TRBV5-8
j_gene: TRBJ2-5
CDR3nt: TGTGCCAGCAGCCTCGGGTTAAAGACCCAGTACTTC
CDR3aa: CASSLGLKTQYF

d_gene: TRBD2
abundance: -
len: 16
v_gene: TRBV4-3
j_gene: TRBJ2-7
CDR3nt: TGCGCCAGCAGCCCCCGGTTGGGACGGGAGGGGGACGAGCAGTACTTC
CDR3aa: CASSPRLGREGDEQYF

d_gene: -
abundance: -
len: 15
v_gene: TRBV2
j_gene: TRBJ1-5
CDR3nt: TGTGCCAGCAGTGACTGGGACGGAAGAGATCAGCCCCAGCATTTT
CDR3aa: CASSDWDGRDQPQHF

d_gene: -
abundance: -
len: 16
v_gene: TRBV3-1/TRBV3-2
j_gene: TRBJ1-6
CDR3nt: TGTGCCAGCAGCCAAGCCCTCCCCGGGGGGTATTCACCCCTCCACTTT
CDR3aa: CASSQALPGGYSPLHF

d_gene: -
abundance: -
len: 13
v_gene: TRBV7-9
j_gene: TRBJ1-1
CDR3nt: TGTGCCAGCAGCTTAGGGGAGGGGCCGCCAGCTTTCTTT
CDR3aa: CASSLGEGPPAFF

d_gene: -
abundance: -
len: 13
v_gene: TRBV5-1
j_gene: TRBJ2-7
CDR3nt: TGCGCCAGCAGCGGGCAGGGGTCCGACGAGCAGTACTTC
CDR3aa: CASSGQGSDEQYF

d_gene: -
abundance: -
len: 14
v_gene: TRBV2
j_gene: TRBJ2-1
CDR3nt: TGTGCCAGCAAAGTGGGGGATATAGGCAATGAGCAGTTCTTC
CDR3aa: CASKVGDIGNEQFF

d_gene: -
abundance: -
len: 16
v_gene: TRBV4-3
j_gene: TRBJ1-5
CDR3nt: TGCGCCAGCAGCCAAGCAGCTCAGGGAATTAATCAGCCCCAGCATTTT
CDR3aa: CASSQAAQGINQPQHF

d_gene: -
abundance: -
len: 16
v_gene: TRBV5-1
j_gene: TRBJ2-4
CDR3nt: TGCGCCAGCAGCTTATATGACAGTCAAGTTGAAAACATTCAGTACTTC
CDR3aa: CASSLYDSQVENIQYF

d_gene: TRBD2
abundance: few
len: 16
v_gene: TRBV5-4
j_gene: TRBJ2-5
CDR3nt: TGTGCCAGCAGCTACACGGGACTAGTTCAAGGGTGGACCCAGTACTTC
CDR3aa: CASSYTGLVQGWTQYF

d_gene: -
abundance: -
len: 13
v_gene: TRBV6-1
j_gene: TRBJ1-5
CDR3nt: TGTGCCAGCAGTGAAGGGACCTATCAGCCCCAGCATTTT
CDR3aa: CASSEGTYQPQHF

d_gene: -
abundance: -
len: 13
v_gene: TRBV4-3
j_gene: TRBJ2-7
CDR3nt: TGCGCCAGCAGCCAAGGCCCCCGTTTCGAGCAGTACTTC
CDR3aa: CASSQGPRFEQYF

d_gene: TRBD1
abundance: -
len: 15
v_gene: TRBV7-9
j_gene: TRBJ1-1
CDR3nt: TGTGCCAGCAGCCGAGGACAGGGTATGAACACTGAAGCTTTCTTT
CDR3aa: CASSRGQGMNTEAFF

d_gene: -
abundance: -
len: 13
v_gene: TRBV7-9
j_gene: TRBJ2-4
CDR3nt: TGTGCCAGCAGCTTAGTGGCTGAGAACATTCAGTACTTC
CDR3aa: CASSLVAENIQYF

d_gene: -
abundance: -
len: 14
v_gene: TRBV28
j_gene: TRBJ1-2
CDR3nt: TGTGCCAGCAGTTTCCCCGGACAGATCTATGGCTACACCTTC
CDR3aa: CASSFPGQIYGYTF

d_gene: -
abundance: -
len: 13
v_gene: TRBV5-5
j_gene: TRBJ2-5
CDR3nt: TGTGCCAGCAGCTTTTATGGGACGGAGACCCAGTACTTC
CDR3aa: CASSFYGTETQYF

d_gene: -
abundance: -
len: 15
v_gene: TRBV7-2
j_gene: TRBJ2-3
CDR3nt: TGTGCCAGCAGCTTAGACCCAGGGACGACAGATACGCAGTATTTT
CDR3aa: CASSLDPGTTDTQYF

d_gene: TRBD1
abundance: -
len: 14
v_gene: TRBV9
j_gene: TRBJ1-3
CDR3nt: TGTGCCAGCAGCGGACAGGGGTCTGGAAACACCATATATTTT
CDR3aa: CASSGQGSGNTIYF

d_gene: -
abundance: -
len: 13
v_gene: TRBV12-3/TRBV12-4
j_gene: TRBJ1-5
CDR3nt: TGTGCCAGCAGCAAAGAAGTTTATCAGCCCCAGCATTTT
CDR3aa: CASSKEVYQPQHF

d_gene: -
abundance: -
len: 12
v_gene: TRBV4-2
j_gene: TRBJ2-7
CDR3nt: TGTGCCAGCAGCCAAGATCTCTACGAGCAGTACTTC
CDR3aa: CASSQDLYEQYF

d_gene: -
abundance: -
len: 13
v_gene: TRBV28
j_gene: TRBJ2-3
CDR3nt: TGTGCCAGCAGTGGTCGGGGCCAAGATACGCAGTATTTT
CDR3aa: CASSGRGQDTQYF

d_gene: TRBD2
abundance: -
len: 15
v_gene: TRBV3-1/TRBV3-2
j_gene: TRBJ2-5
CDR3nt: TGTGCCAGCAGCCAAGAGCGACTAGCGGAAGAGACCCAGTACTTC
CDR3aa: CASSQERLAEETQYF

d_gene: -
abundance: few
len: 11
v_gene: TRBV9
j_gene: TRBJ2-1
CDR3nt: TGTGCCAGCAGCATCAACAATGAGCAGTTCTTC
CDR3aa: CASSINNEQFF

d_gene: TRBD2
abundance: once
len: 14
v_gene: TRBV2
j_gene: TRBJ2-3
CDR3nt: TGTGCCAGCCGACTAGCGGGTCCCACAGATACGCAGTATTTT
CDR3aa: CASRLAGPTDTQYF

d_gene: -
abundance: -
len: 14
v_gene: TRBV9
j_gene: TRBJ2-6
CDR3nt: TGTGCCAGCAGCGTAGGTGCTGGGGCCAACGTCCTGACTTTC
CDR3aa: CASSVGAGANVLTF

d_gene: -
abundance: -
len: 14
v_gene: TRBV6-2/TRBV6-3
j_gene: TRBJ2-3
CDR3nt: TGTGCCAGCAGTTACTCGAGAAACACAGATACGCAGTATTTT
CDR3aa: CASSYSRNTDTQYF

d_gene: -
abundance: -
len: 13
v_gene: TRBV4-1
j_gene: TRBJ1-5
CDR3nt: TGCGCCAGCAGCCAAACCACAGGGAGTAACCAGCATTTT
CDR3aa: CASSQTTGSNQHF

d_gene: TRBD2
abundance: once
len: 19
v_gene: TRBV7-2
j_gene: TRBJ2-2
CDR3nt: TGTGCCAGCAGCTTTAAGTTGTCACTAGCGGGGGAAAGGGCCGGGGAGCTGTTTTTT
CDR3aa: CASSFKLSLAGERAGELFF

d_gene: -
abundance: -
len: 15
v_gene: TRBV11-2
j_gene: TRBJ1-6
CDR3nt: TGTGCCAGCAGCTATCGGGACTCCTATAATTCACCCCTCCACTTT
CDR3aa: CASSYRDSYNSPLHF

d_gene: -
abundance: -
len: 15
v_gene: TRBV4-1
j_gene: TRBJ2-7
CDR3nt: TGCGCCAGCAGCCAAGAAGCCAGTGGGGTCTACGAGCAGTACTTC
CDR3aa: CASSQEASGVYEQYF

d_gene: -
abundance: -
len: 15
v_gene: TRBV5-5
j_gene: TRBJ1-4
CDR3nt: TGTGCCAGCAGCTTGGTTCAGGTTGTTAATGAAAAACTGTTTTTT
CDR3aa: CASSLVQVVNEKLFF

d_gene: -
abundance: -
len: 15
v_gene: TRBV7-9
j_gene: TRBJ1-2
CDR3nt: TGTGCCAGCAGCCTCGGGACGGCCCCTAACTATGGCTACACCTTC
CDR3aa: CASSLGTAPNYGYTF

d_gene: -
abundance: -
len: 15
v_gene: TRBV5-1
j_gene: TRBJ1-6
CDR3nt: TGCGCCAGCAGCACAGACACCCCCTATAATTCACCCCTCCACTTT
CDR3aa: CASSTDTPYNSPLHF

d_gene: TRBD1
abundance: once
len: 15
v_gene: TRBV4-3
j_gene: TRBJ2-3
CDR3nt: TGCGCCAGCAGCCTTAGAACAGGGGTTGGGGATACGCAGTATTTT
CDR3aa: CASSLRTGVGDTQYF

d_gene: -
abundance: -
len: 13
v_gene: TRBV2
j_gene: TRBJ1-5
CDR3nt: TGTGCCAGCAGTCGGACAGTCCGGCCGCCCCAGCATTTT
CDR3aa: CASSRTVRPPQHF

d_gene: TRBD1
abundance: -
len: 14
v_gene: TRBV14
j_gene: TRBJ1-4
CDR3nt: TGTGCCAGCAGCCGCCGGGACAGCAATGAAAAACTGTTTTTT
CDR3aa: CASSRRDSNEKLFF

d_gene: -
abundance: -
len: 16
v_gene: TRBV15
j_gene: TRBJ1-5
CDR3nt: TGTGCCACCAGCAGAGACCTTACAGGATTAAATCAGCCCCAGCATTTT
CDR3aa: CATSRDLTGLNQPQHF

d_gene: TRBD1
abundance: few
len: 20
v_gene: TRBV10-1
j_gene: TRBJ2-2
CDR3nt: TGCGCCAGCAGCAGATGCGACGAGGACAGGCATCTTACGAACACCGGGGAGCTGTTTTTT
CDR3aa: CASSRCDEDRHLTNTGELFF

d_gene: -
abundance: -
len: 18
v_gene: TRBV28
j_gene: TRBJ2-7
CDR3nt: TGTGCCAGCAGGGGAGGGGGGACCGCGCGCAGAAACCTCTACGAGCAGTACTTC
CDR3aa: CASRGGGTARRNLYEQYF

d_gene: -
abundance: -
len: 12
v_gene: TRBV12-3/TRBV12-4
j_gene: TRBJ1-2
CDR3nt: TGTGCCAGCAGTTTATCCGAGCGGGGCTACACCTTC
CDR3aa: CASSLSERGYTF

d_gene: TRBD1
abundance: -
len: 15
v_gene: TRBV9
j_gene: TRBJ2-7
CDR3nt: TGTGCCAGCAGCAGGGACAGTTCGAGCTCCTACGAGCAGTACTTC
CDR3aa: CASSRDSSSSYEQYF

d_gene: -
abundance: -
len: 13
v_gene: TRBV7-3
j_gene: TRBJ2-1
CDR3nt: TGTGCCAGCAGCCTAGGACAACTCGACGAGCAGTTCTTC
CDR3aa: CASSLGQLDEQFF

d_gene: -
abundance: -
len: 14
v_gene: TRBV27
j_gene: TRBJ1-2
CDR3nt: TGTGCCAGCAGCCGGTGGGCCAGGGCTTTTGGCTACACCTTC
CDR3aa: CASSRWARAFGYTF